A selection of T cell receptor beta chains follows, all from one sample in a study of blood T cells in healthy people across ages. TCRdb fed the 5' RACE reads into MiXCR, producing one record per CDR3 protein. The repertoire holds approximately 780,000 distinct CDR3 sequences, with roughly 24% as singletons. The data were also submitted as part of a second study, on T cells of mothers and their children.

The specimen sequenced was blood. These receptors all come from a boy aged 5-17 years in good health. Each CDR3 is given with its conserved first and last residue. The D gene is left open where the match is weak. The size entry is marked missing in some rows and otherwise reads once, few, many or a size class.

V gene,clone size,D gene,J gene,CDR3 DNA,CDR3 protein
TRBV12-3/TRBV12-4,-,TRBD2,TRBJ2-5,TGTGCCAGCAGGTTAACTAGCGGGGAACGGGAGACCCAGTACTTC,CASRLTSGERETQYF
TRBV7-9,-,-,TRBJ2-5,TGTGCCACGCACCGGCCTAGGGAGACCCAGTACTTC,CATHRPRETQYF
TRBV7-9,-,TRBD1,TRBJ1-6,TGTGCCAGCAGCCGACAGGGGGGTATAATTCACCCCCTCCACTTT,CASSRQGGIIHPLHF
TRBV12-3/TRBV12-4,-,-,TRBJ1-1,TGTGCCAGCAGTTTAGATGGAGGGGGGGACACTGAAGCTTTCTTT,CASSLDGGGDTEAFF
TRBV7-6,-,-,TRBJ2-2,TGTGCCGGCAGCCCGTGGGGAGCTTCGAACACCGGGGAGCTGTTTTTT,CAGSPWGASNTGELFF
TRBV3-1,few,-,TRBJ1-1,TGTGCCAGCAGCCGCGTCCCTTTGGCGAAAGCTTTCTTT,CASSRVPLAKAFF
TRBV2,few,TRBD1,TRBJ2-7,TGTGCCAGCAGGTACAGGGGTAGGAGGCCCTACGAGCAGTACTTC,CASRYRGRRPYEQYF
TRBV7-3,-,-,TRBJ2-1,TGTGCCAGCAGCTCCGCCGCTGTGCAAGCGGTCAGACACAATGAGCAGTTCTTC,CASSSAAVQAVRHNEQFF
TRBV28,-,-,TRBJ2-5,TGTGCCAGCAGTTTAACAGGGCCGGTGGAGACCCAGTACTTC,CASSLTGPVETQYF
TRBV7-9,few,TRBD2,TRBJ2-1,TGTGCCAGCAGCTTTGGACTAGGTGAGCAGTTCTTC,CASSFGLGEQFF
TRBV7-9,-,-,TRBJ1-6,TGTGCCAGCAGCCCCGGTCGGGGTCCCAGCACATATAATTCACCCCTCCACTTT,CASSPGRGPSTYNSPLHF
TRBV5-1,many,TRBD1,TRBJ1-1,TGCGCCAGCAGCTTGGGGGACAGAAACACTGAAGCTTTCTTT,CASSLGDRNTEAFF
TRBV18,-,-,TRBJ2-2,TGTGCCAGCTCTCCGATGGCTGAAGGGGAGCTGTTTTTT,CASSPMAEGELFF
TRBV7-3,few,-,TRBJ1-3,TGTGCCAGCAGCTCCTCGGGGCTGGCTGGAAACACCATATATTTT,CASSSSGLAGNTIYF
TRBV6-6,-,-,TRBJ2-7,TGTGCCAGCAGTTACTCGAAGGGTGCAGGGAAGGGCGAGCAGTACTTC,CASSYSKGAGKGEQYF
TRBV6-6,few,-,TRBJ1-2,TGTGCCAGCAGTTACTCGAAGCCCCAGTCTAACTATGGCTACACCTTC,CASSYSKPQSNYGYTF
TRBV24-1,few,-,TRBJ1-3,TGTGCCACCAGTGACCCCGAAGGAAACACCATATATTTT,CATSDPEGNTIYF
TRBV7-3,few,-,TRBJ1-1,TGTGCCAGCAGCTTAACATATGGTGCGCAAACTTTCTTT,CASSLTYGAQTFF
TRBV27,many,-,TRBJ2-2,TGTGCCAGCAGTTCTTTCACCGGGGAGCTGTTTTTT,CASSSFTGELFF
TRBV7-6,-,TRBD1,TRBJ1-4,TGTGCCAGCAGCCTCCGGGACAGGGTATTTTCGGCAACTAATGAAAAACTGTTTTTT,CASSLRDRVFSATNEKLFF
TRBV24-1,few,TRBD2,TRBJ2-3,TGTGCCACCAGTGATTTTAGAAGCGGGAGGGCCGATACAGATACGCAGTATTTT,CATSDFRSGRADTDTQYF
TRBV24-1,-,-,TRBJ2-5,TGTGCCACCAGTGATTCCCCGGGGGCGGGAGAGACCCAGTACTTC,CATSDSPGAGETQYF
TRBV24-1,-,-,TRBJ2-3,TGTGCCACCAGTGATTTCCCCCTAAGTACGCAGTATTTT,CATSDFPLSTQYF
TRBV18,many,TRBD1,TRBJ2-7,TGTGCCAGCTCCCCGGGACAGGGAGGCGAGCAGTACTTC,CASSPGQGGEQYF
TRBV9,-,-,TRBJ2-5,TGTGCCAGCAGCGTAGTAACCGAGGTAGGAGAGACCCAGTACTTC,CASSVVTEVGETQYF
TRBV7-2,-,-,TRBJ1-2,TGTGCCAGCAGCTTAGTTAGGGGGGCGCATGGCTACACCTTC,CASSLVRGAHGYTF
TRBV9,-,-,TRBJ2-7,TGTGCCAGCAGCGTAATGTACGAGCAGTACTTC,CASSVMYEQYF
TRBV11-1,many,-,TRBJ1-1,TGTGCCAGCAGGTGGACAGTGAACACTGAAGCTTTCTTT,CASRWTVNTEAFF
TRBV3-1,many,-,TRBJ2-4,TGTGCCAGCAGCCAACAGCTAGCCAAAAACATTCAGTACTTC,CASSQQLAKNIQYF
TRBV28,few,-,TRBJ1-4,TGTGCCAGCAGTTTAGGGGGCAGGGACCTAGGTGAAAAACTGTTTTTT,CASSLGGRDLGEKLFF
TRBV5-6,few,TRBD1,TRBJ1-2,TGTGCCAGCAGTGAGCAGACAGGGGCCGGCTACACCTTC,CASSEQTGAGYTF
TRBV7-9,few,-,TRBJ2-3,TGTGCCAGCAGTCACCAACTAGCGGACAGGCGTACGCAGTATTTT,CASSHQLADRRTQYF
TRBV29-1,few,TRBD2,TRBJ2-1,TGCAGCGTTGAAGATGGAGCGGGGGGGTTCGATGAGCAGTTCTTC,CSVEDGAGGFDEQFF
TRBV7-9,many,-,TRBJ2-1,TGTGCCAGCAAAGGGGGGGTCTCCTACAATGAGCAGTTCTTC,CASKGGVSYNEQFF
TRBV29-1,few,-,TRBJ2-3,TGCAGTGTAGGCACGCAGTATTTT,CSVGTQYF
TRBV20-1,-,TRBD1,TRBJ2-7,TGCAGTGCTACCCGACCGGGACAGGGACTTCCCTACGAGCAGTACTTC,CSATRPGQGLPYEQYF
TRBV7-9,-,TRBD2,TRBJ2-1,TGTGCCAGCAGCTTAGCGGTTAGCGGGGGGGCGGGTGAGCAGTTCTTC,CASSLAVSGGAGEQFF
TRBV9,-,TRBD2,TRBJ2-3,TGTGCCAGCAGTCCCGGGACTAGCGGGGGGCCCACAGATACGCAGTATTTT,CASSPGTSGGPTDTQYF
TRBV10-1,few,-,TRBJ2-1,TGCGCCAGCAGTGAGGCCTATATGGGAAATGAGCAGTTCTTC,CASSEAYMGNEQFF
TRBV6-1,few,TRBD1,TRBJ2-1,TGTGCCAGCATGCGTGTGCAGGGGGCGGAGTACAATGAGCAGTTCTTC,CASMRVQGAEYNEQFF
TRBV5-4,-,-,TRBJ2-3,TGTGCCAGCAGCTTGGGAGGGGCCAGGGTGGCAGATACGCAGTATTTT,CASSLGGARVADTQYF
TRBV4-1,few,-,TRBJ2-3,TGCGCCAGCAGCCAAGTCGGGTCCCCCGGAGATACGCAGTATTTT,CASSQVGSPGDTQYF
TRBV7-2,once,TRBD2,TRBJ2-7,TGTGCCAGCAGCCCCTGGGCGGGAGGGTTCGAGCAGTACTTC,CASSPWAGGFEQYF
TRBV12-5,few,TRBD2,TRBJ2-1,TGTGCTAGTGGGTTGATACTAGCGGGGGGTTACAATGAGCAGTTCTTC,CASGLILAGGYNEQFF
TRBV6-2/TRBV6-3,-,-,TRBJ1-2,TGTGCCAGCAGTCCCGAGACAGGAGACTACACCTTC,CASSPETGDYTF
TRBV6-6,-,-,TRBJ2-5,TGTGCCAGCAGTTACCCGCGGATGGGCCAAGAGACCCAGTACTTC,CASSYPRMGQETQYF
TRBV6-2/TRBV6-3,once,-,TRBJ1-5,TGTGCCAGCAGGTCGAGTCACTACTACCTTAATAGCAATCAGCCCCAGCATTTT,CASRSSHYYLNSNQPQHF
TRBV2,-,-,TRBJ2-3,TGTGCCAGCGAAACCCAATCGTCGTATTTT,CASETQSSYF
TRBV12-3/TRBV12-4,-,-,TRBJ1-2,TGTGCCAGCAGTTTAACGAAGGGTGGCTACACCTTC,CASSLTKGGYTF
TRBV2,-,-,TRBJ1-2,TGTGCCAGCCACAGGGACTTCTATGGCTACACCTTC,CASHRDFYGYTF
TRBV27,-,TRBD1,TRBJ2-4,TGTGCCAGCAGTAGGGGCGGACAGGGGCTAGCCAAAAACATTCAGTACTTC,CASSRGGQGLAKNIQYF
TRBV2,-,TRBD2,TRBJ2-1,TGTGCCAGCACAACTAGCGGGGGCTTCCGATACAATGAGCAGTTCTTC,CASTTSGGFRYNEQFF
TRBV10-3,few,-,TRBJ2-7,TGTGCCATCAGTGGGGACGAGAACTACGAGCAGTACTTC,CAISGDENYEQYF
TRBV29-1,few,TRBD1,TRBJ2-5,TGCAGCGTAACCGGGACAGGGGCGGGAGAGACCCAGTACTTC,CSVTGTGAGETQYF
TRBV28,few,TRBD1,TRBJ1-2,TGTGCCAGCAGTCACCCTGGGAGGGACAGGGTCGACTATGGCTACACCTTC,CASSHPGRDRVDYGYTF
TRBV4-1,-,TRBD1,TRBJ2-7,TGCGCCAGCAGCCAAGAGCGAGGGGGCGCCTCCTACGAGCAGTACTTC,CASSQERGGASYEQYF
TRBV30,few,-,TRBJ1-4,TGTGCCTGGAGTCGAGGGACTGAAAAACTGTTTTTT,CAWSRGTEKLFF
TRBV28,few,-,TRBJ2-2,TGTGCCAGCAGTTTAGCGGTTCTCACCGGGGAGCTGTTTTTT,CASSLAVLTGELFF
TRBV29-1,few,-,TRBJ2-1,TGCAGCGTTGAGGTCCCCGGGGCGTACAATGAGCAGTTCTTC,CSVEVPGAYNEQFF